This is a list of T cell receptor beta chains from one sample in a study of T cell responses to AZD1222 COVID-19 vaccine. Sequenced by immunoSEQ multiplex PCR; TCRdb stores in-frame clones only, minus some. There are approximately 150,000 clones in the sample; around 95% occur only once, and roughly 1.3% lies in the top ten. The sample consisted of peripheral blood, taken on day 0 of AZD1222 vaccination. The receptors shown here come from an adult in good health. Each CDR3 is given with its conserved first and last residue. D genes are given only for firm matches. Clone size is stated in some rows and not others, as once, few, many or a class when expanded.

V: TRBV2
size: -
J: TRBJ2-2
D: -
DNA: TGTGCCAGCAGGTCGGGAACTTCGAACACCGGGGAGCTGTTTTTT
CDR3: CASRSGTSNTGELFF

V: TRBV29-1
size: -
J: TRBJ1-1
D: -
DNA: TGCAGCGTTGGAGTAGGGAACACTGAAGCTTTCTTT
CDR3: CSVGVGNTEAFF

V: TRBV7-6
size: -
J: TRBJ1-5
D: -
DNA: TGTGCCAGCAGCTTAGAGCAGGGCAATCAGCCCCAGCATTTT
CDR3: CASSLEQGNQPQHF

V: TRBV5-6
size: -
J: TRBJ1-1
D: -
DNA: TGTGCCAGCAGCTTGCCTTTAGGGTCGGCAGGGGACACTGAAGCTTTCTTT
CDR3: CASSLPLGSAGDTEAFF

V: TRBV28
size: -
J: TRBJ1-6
D: -
DNA: TGTGCCAGCAGTTTGGACCGGGGGCTAATTGATTCACCCCTCCACTTT
CDR3: CASSLDRGLIDSPLHF

V: TRBV24-1
size: -
J: TRBJ1-2
D: TRBD1
DNA: TGTGCCACCAGTGACCCCAAGAGGGGGCTGGAAGGCTACACCTTC
CDR3: CATSDPKRGLEGYTF

V: TRBV2
size: -
J: TRBJ2-5
D: TRBD2
DNA: TGTGCCAGCAGTGAAGTCGGACTAGTATGGGAGACCCAGTACTTC
CDR3: CASSEVGLVWETQYF

V: TRBV12-3/TRBV12-4
size: -
J: TRBJ2-5
D: -
DNA: TGTGCCAGCAGTTTCTCTATACTCGGGACCCAGTACTTC
CDR3: CASSFSILGTQYF

V: TRBV7-2
size: few
J: TRBJ1-1
D: -
DNA: TGTGCCAGCAGCTTAGCTGGAGGTGCCGCTTTCTTT
CDR3: CASSLAGGAAFF

V: TRBV5-1
size: -
J: TRBJ1-3
D: -
DNA: TGCGCCAGCAGCTTGGTCCCCAGGGTTAGGACTGGAAACACCATATATTTT
CDR3: CASSLVPRVRTGNTIYF

V: TRBV2
size: once
J: TRBJ2-1
D: TRBD2
DNA: TGTGCCAGCAACAAACTAGCGGGAGCTGGGAATGAGCAGTTCTTC
CDR3: CASNKLAGAGNEQFF

V: TRBV15
size: -
J: TRBJ1-3
D: TRBD1
DNA: TGTGCCACCAGCAGCGACAGGGGTTCAGGAAACACCATATATTTT
CDR3: CATSSDRGSGNTIYF

V: TRBV6-6
size: once
J: TRBJ2-2
D: -
DNA: TGTGCCAGCAGTCATTACAGGGAGATCCGCGGGGAGCTGTTTTTT
CDR3: CASSHYREIRGELFF

V: TRBV9
size: -
J: TRBJ1-3
D: TRBD1
DNA: TGTGCCAGCAGCGTAGAGCCTTGGGACAGGGTTTTCTCTGGAAACACCATATATTTT
CDR3: CASSVEPWDRVFSGNTIYF

V: TRBV7-9
size: -
J: TRBJ2-2
D: -
DNA: TGTGCCAGCAGCTCTCCCCCTACAAGCTCCGGGGAGCTGTTTTTT
CDR3: CASSSPPTSSGELFF

V: TRBV19
size: once
J: TRBJ1-6
D: TRBD1
DNA: TGTGCCAGTAGCGAGACAGGGGGTTATTCACCCCTCCACTTT
CDR3: CASSETGGYSPLHF

V: TRBV21-1
size: -
J: TRBJ2-6
D: -
DNA: TGTGCCAGCAGCGCAGGGGGACAGGATCCCTCTGGGGCCAACGTCCTGACTTTC
CDR3: CASSAGGQDPSGANVLTF

V: TRBV7-8
size: -
J: TRBJ2-1
D: -
DNA: TGTGCCAGCAGCCTACGGCGGGGATCCTACAATGAGCAGTTCTTC
CDR3: CASSLRRGSYNEQFF

V: TRBV3-1/TRBV3-2
size: -
J: TRBJ2-1
D: -
DNA: TGTGCCAGCAGCCAACCGGGCCTAAGCTCCTACAATGAGCAGTTCTTC
CDR3: CASSQPGLSSYNEQFF

V: TRBV19
size: -
J: TRBJ1-5
D: -
DNA: TGTGCCAGTAGTGGGGTGGGGCCCGGCAATCAGCCCCAGCATTTT
CDR3: CASSGVGPGNQPQHF

V: TRBV11-2
size: -
J: TRBJ1-1
D: -
DNA: TGTGCCAGCAGCTTAGTTGCGGGGAACACTGAAGCTTTCTTT
CDR3: CASSLVAGNTEAFF

V: TRBV19
size: -
J: TRBJ1-1
D: -
DNA: TGTGCCAGTAGTATGGCGGGACTCCGGGGGACTGAAGCTTTCTTT
CDR3: CASSMAGLRGTEAFF

V: TRBV5-6
size: -
J: TRBJ1-1
D: -
DNA: TGTGCCAGCAGCTTGGGCATGAACACTGAAGCTTTCTTT
CDR3: CASSLGMNTEAFF

V: TRBV29-1
size: -
J: TRBJ1-1
D: TRBD1
DNA: TGCAGCGGAAACAGGGGAAACACTGAAGCTTTCTTT
CDR3: CSGNRGNTEAFF

V: TRBV29-1
size: -
J: TRBJ1-1
D: TRBD1
DNA: TGCAGCGCCCGAACAGGGGCCGAACAGGGGGGGACTGAAGCTTTCTTT
CDR3: CSARTGAEQGGTEAFF

V: TRBV12-3/TRBV12-4
size: once
J: TRBJ1-5
D: -
DNA: TGTGCCAGCAGCCTCGAAGTTCAGCCCCAGCATTTT
CDR3: CASSLEVQPQHF

V: TRBV2
size: -
J: TRBJ2-1
D: -
DNA: TGTGTGACAGGGGACTACTACAATGAGCAGTTCTTC
CDR3: CVTGDYYNEQFF

V: TRBV5-6
size: -
J: TRBJ1-2
D: TRBD1
DNA: TGTGCCAGCAGCGGCCGGGACAGGGATCACGGCTACACCTTC
CDR3: CASSGRDRDHGYTF

V: TRBV19
size: -
J: TRBJ2-2
D: -
DNA: TGTGCCAGTAGTTTCCTACTGTCGGCGGGGGAGCTGTTTTTT
CDR3: CASSFLLSAGELFF

V: TRBV7-9
size: -
J: TRBJ1-5
D: -
DNA: TGTGCCAGCAGCCCGCAGGGTCGGCCCCAGCATTTT
CDR3: CASSPQGRPQHF